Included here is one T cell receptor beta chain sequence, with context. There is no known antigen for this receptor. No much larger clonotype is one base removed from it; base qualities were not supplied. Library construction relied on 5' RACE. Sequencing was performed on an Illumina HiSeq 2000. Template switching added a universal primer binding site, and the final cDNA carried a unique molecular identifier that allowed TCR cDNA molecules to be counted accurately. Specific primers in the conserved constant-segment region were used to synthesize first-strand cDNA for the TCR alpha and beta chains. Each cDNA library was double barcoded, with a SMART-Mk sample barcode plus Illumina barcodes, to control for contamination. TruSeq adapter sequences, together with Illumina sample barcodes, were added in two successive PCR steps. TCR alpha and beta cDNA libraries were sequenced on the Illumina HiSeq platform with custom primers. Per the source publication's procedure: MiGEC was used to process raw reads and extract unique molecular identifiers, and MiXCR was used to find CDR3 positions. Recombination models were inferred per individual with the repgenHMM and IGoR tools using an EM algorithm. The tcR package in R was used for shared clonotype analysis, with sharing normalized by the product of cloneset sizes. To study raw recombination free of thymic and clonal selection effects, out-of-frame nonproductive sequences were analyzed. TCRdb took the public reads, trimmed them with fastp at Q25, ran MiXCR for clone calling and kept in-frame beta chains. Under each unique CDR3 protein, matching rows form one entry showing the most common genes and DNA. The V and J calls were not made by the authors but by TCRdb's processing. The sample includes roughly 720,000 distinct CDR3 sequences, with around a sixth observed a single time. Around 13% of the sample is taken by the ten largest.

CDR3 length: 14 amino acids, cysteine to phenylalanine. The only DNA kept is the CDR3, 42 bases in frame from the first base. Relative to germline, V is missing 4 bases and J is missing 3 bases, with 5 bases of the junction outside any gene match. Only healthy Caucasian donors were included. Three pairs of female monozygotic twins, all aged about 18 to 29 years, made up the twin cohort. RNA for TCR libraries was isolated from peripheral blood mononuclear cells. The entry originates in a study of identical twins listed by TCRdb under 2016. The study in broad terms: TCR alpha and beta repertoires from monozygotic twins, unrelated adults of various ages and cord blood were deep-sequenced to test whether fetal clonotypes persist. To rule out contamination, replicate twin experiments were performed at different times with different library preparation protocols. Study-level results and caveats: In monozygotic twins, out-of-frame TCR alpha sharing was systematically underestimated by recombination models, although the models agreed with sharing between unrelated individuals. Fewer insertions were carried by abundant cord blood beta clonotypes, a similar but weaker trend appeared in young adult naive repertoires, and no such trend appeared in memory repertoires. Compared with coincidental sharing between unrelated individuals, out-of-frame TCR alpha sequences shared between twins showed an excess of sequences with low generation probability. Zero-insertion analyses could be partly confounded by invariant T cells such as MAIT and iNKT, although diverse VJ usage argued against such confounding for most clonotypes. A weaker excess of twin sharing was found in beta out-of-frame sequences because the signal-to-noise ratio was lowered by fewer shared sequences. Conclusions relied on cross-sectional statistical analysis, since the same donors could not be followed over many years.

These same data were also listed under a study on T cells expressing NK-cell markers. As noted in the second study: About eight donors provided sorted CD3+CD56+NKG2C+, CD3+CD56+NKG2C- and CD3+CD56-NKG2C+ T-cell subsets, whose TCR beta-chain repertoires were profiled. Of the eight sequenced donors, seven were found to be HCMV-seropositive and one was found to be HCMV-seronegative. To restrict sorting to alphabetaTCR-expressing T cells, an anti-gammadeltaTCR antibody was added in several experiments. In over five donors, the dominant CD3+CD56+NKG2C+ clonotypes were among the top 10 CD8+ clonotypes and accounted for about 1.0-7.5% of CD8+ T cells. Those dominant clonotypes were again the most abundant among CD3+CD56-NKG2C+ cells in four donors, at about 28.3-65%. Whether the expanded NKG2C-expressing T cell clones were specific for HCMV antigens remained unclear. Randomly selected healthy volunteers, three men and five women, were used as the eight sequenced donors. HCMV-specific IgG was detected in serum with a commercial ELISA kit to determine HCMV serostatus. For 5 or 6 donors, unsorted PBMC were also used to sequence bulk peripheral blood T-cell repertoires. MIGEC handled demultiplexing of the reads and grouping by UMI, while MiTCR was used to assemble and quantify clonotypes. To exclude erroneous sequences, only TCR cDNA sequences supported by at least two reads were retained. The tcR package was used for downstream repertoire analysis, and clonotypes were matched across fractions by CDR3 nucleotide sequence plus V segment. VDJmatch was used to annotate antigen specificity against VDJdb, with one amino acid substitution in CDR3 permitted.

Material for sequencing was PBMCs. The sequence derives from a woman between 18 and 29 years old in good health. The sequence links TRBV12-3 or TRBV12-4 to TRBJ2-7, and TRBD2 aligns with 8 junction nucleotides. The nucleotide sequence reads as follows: TGTGCCAGCAGTTCCCTAGCGGGTCTCTACGAGCAGTACTTC. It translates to CASSSLAGLYEQYF.